This is a list of T cell receptor beta chains from one sample in a study of shared T cell receptors in the human thymus. Clones were sequenced by immunoSEQ multiplex PCR, and TCRdb holds only the in-frame ones, with some missing. The top ten hold around 0.0099% of the sample, which has some 700,000 clones, roughly 90% seen once. The same sample was also studied in work on human thymus T cells.

The source material was thymocytes. These receptors originate from a boy younger than two with a congenital heart defect. Both conserved end residues are trimmed from each CDR3. Each record gives: V gene, J gene, CDR3 protein.

TRBV5-4	TRBJ2-7	ASSLRDREFPEQY
TRBV28	TRBJ1-1	ASSLRGTDEAF
TRBV5-4	TRBJ1-2	ASSLGGVPSYGYT
TRBV6-6	TRBJ1-5	ASSPGTGYSNQPQH
TRBV18	TRBJ2-7	ASSPGLAGFHPLQSEQY
TRBV29-1	TRBJ2-1	SVEGQGLKGNEQF
TRBV25-1	TRBJ2-7	ASSPGQGIYEQY
TRBV7-3	TRBJ2-7	ASSLDSGSSYEQY
TRBV4-2	TRBJ2-1	ASSQDRDKRFYNEQF
TRBV10-3	TRBJ2-1	AISESGVSSYNEQF
TRBV11-1	TRBJ2-3	ASSLFRLAGVTDTQY
TRBV11-2	TRBJ2-3	ASSSRTGQGANTQY
TRBV29-1	TRBJ2-3	SVGGGRDTQY
TRBV11-1	TRBJ2-5	ASSSSGWETQY
TRBV7-8	TRBJ2-1	ASSHYNEQF
TRBV21-1	TRBJ2-7	ASSTRQYEKQY
TRBV6-5	TRBJ2-3	ASSYNARAAGDTQY
TRBV18	TRBJ2-7	ASSPTSGGLTEQY
TRBV7-9	TRBJ1-1	ASSLGTALGNTEAF
TRBV14	TRBJ2-5	ASRARGREGRETQY
TRBV10-2	TRBJ2-7	ASSEPTDNYEQY
TRBV4-3	TRBJ2-5	ASSQIPGQGIRETQY
TRBV18	TRBJ2-7	ASSPVAGSSYEQY
TRBV7-2	TRBJ2-7	ASSLAPDCLGKHEQY
TRBV5-4	TRBJ2-2	ASSPAGATSGNTGELF
TRBV28	TRBJ2-1	ASSTEAGDNEQF
TRBV7-8	TRBJ2-7	ASHQDRGLGEQY
TRBV5-6	TRBJ1-5	ASSLGGNNQPQH
TRBV28	TRBJ2-7	ASSLPSLPLNEQY
TRBV5-1	TRBJ2-7	ASSSGTPGEQY
TRBV7-9	TRBJ2-2	ASSLFELNTGELF
TRBV2	TRBJ2-1	ASSPIGTGGLLETYNEQF
TRBV27	TRBJ2-5	ASGRQGSQETQY
TRBV2	TRBJ2-7	ASSEPPDTPYEQY
TRBV4-3	TRBJ2-3	ASSHKEGRGGLSTDTQY
TRBV5-3	TRBJ1-3	ARSLGQGGSGNTIY
TRBV5-1	TRBJ2-3	ASSFLSAPSGTDTQY
TRBV10-3	TRBJ2-1	AISEPSLYCSYNEQF
TRBV2	TRBJ2-3	ASEGGRIGSTDTQY
TRBV28	TRBJ2-7	ASSVRDRGYEQY
TRBV5-1	TRBJ1-5	ASSPQGILNQPQH
TRBV4-3	TRBJ2-3	ASSQDRGPRRDTQY